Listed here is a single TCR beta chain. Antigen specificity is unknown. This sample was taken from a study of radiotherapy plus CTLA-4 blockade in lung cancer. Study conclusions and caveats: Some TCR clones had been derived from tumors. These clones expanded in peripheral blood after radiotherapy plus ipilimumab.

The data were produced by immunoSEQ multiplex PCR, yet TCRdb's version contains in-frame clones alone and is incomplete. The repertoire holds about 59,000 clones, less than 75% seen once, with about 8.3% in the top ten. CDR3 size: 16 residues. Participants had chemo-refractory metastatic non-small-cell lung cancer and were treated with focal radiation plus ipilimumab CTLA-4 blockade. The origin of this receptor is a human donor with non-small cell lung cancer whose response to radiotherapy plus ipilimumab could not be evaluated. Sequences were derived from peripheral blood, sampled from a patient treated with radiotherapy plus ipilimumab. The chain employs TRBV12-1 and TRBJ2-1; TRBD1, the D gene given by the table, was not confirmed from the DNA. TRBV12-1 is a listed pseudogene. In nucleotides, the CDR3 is TGTGCCAGCAGCTCCCGGGACAGGGGGGAAGACAATGAGCAGTTCTTC. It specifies CASSSRDRGEDNEQFF.